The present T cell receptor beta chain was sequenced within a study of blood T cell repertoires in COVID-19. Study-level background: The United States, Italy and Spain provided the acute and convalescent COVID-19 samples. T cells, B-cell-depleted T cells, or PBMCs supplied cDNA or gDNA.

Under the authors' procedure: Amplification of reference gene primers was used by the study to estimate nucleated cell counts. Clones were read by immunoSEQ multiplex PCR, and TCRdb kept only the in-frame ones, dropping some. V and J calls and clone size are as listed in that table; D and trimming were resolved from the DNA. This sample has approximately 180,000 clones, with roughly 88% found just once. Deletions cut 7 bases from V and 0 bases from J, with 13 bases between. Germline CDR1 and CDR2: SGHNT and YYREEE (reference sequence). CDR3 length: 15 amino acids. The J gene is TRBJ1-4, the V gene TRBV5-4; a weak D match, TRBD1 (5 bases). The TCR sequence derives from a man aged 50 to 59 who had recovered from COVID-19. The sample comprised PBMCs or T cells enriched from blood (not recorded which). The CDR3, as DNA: TGTGCCAGCGCCTCCGACAGTTCAACTAATGAAAAACTGTTTTTT. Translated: CASASDSSTNEKLFF.